The clone carrying this TCR beta chain was seen more than once but under ten times. Patients with ophthalmopathy all had a Clinical Activity Score of at least 3, a NOSPECS grade of at least 4 and duration under 3 months. Not enrolled were patients with uncontrolled infection, other autoimmune disease, pregnancy or lactation. On the basis of clinical symptoms, serum thyroxine and TRAb, thyroid ultrasound and orbital computed tomography, diagnoses were made. PBMCs stemmed from around 10 ml fresh peripheral blood. This sample is part of a study of T cells in Graves' hyperthyroidism and ophthalmopathy. The CDR3 length is 16 residues. CDR1 SEHNR and CDR2 FQNEAQ come from the germline V gene (reference sequence). V was pared by 2 bases and J by 2 bases, with 15 bases between. From RNA transcripts, TCR beta CDR3 regions were amplified. During a first-round RT-PCR of the TCR CDR3, the HTBI primer set was used. One entry per CDR3 protein results from TCRdb running MiXCR on the multiplex PCR reads. The repertoire includes about 480,000 distinct CDR3 sequences, around a quarter of them detected once, and around 10% sits in the top ten.

The sequence was collected from a young woman with Graves' ophthalmopathy. Sequencing was performed on blood. This chain links TRBV7-9 with TRBJ2-5, with D uncertain. The CDR3 nucleotides read TGTGCCAGCAGCTTAACCCCTTTCGATCTACAAGAGACCCAGTACTTC. Its protein product is CASSLTPFDLQETQYF. Drawing the rest from reference TRBV7-9 and TRBJ2-5, the complete variable domain is DTGVSQNPRHKITKRGQNVTFRCDPISEHNRLYWYRQTLGQGPEFLTYFQNEAQLEKSRLLSDRFSAERPKGSFSTLEIQRTEQGDSAMYLCASSLTPFDLQETQYFGPGTRLLVL.